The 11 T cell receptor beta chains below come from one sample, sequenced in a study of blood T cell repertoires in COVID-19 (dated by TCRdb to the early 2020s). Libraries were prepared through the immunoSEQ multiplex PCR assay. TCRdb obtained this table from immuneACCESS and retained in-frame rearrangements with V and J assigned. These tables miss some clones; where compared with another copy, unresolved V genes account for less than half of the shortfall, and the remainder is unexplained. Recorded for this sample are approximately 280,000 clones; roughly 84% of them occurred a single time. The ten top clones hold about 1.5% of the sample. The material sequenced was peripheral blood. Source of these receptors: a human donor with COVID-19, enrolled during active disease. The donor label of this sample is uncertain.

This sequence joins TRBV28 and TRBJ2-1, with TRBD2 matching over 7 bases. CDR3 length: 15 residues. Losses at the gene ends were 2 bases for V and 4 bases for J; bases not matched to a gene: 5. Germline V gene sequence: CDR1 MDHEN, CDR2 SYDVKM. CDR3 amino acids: CASSLGLAEYNEQFF. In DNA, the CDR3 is TGTGCCAGCAGTTTAGGGCTAGCGGAATACAATGAGCAGTTCTTC.

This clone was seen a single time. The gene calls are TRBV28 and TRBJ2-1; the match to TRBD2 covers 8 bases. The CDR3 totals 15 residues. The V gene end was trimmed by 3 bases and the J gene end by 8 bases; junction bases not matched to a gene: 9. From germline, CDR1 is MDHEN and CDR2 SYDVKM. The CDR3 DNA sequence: TGTGCCAGCAGTTTTGATAGCGGGATTTCTGATGAGCAGTTCTTC. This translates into CASSFDSGISDEQFF. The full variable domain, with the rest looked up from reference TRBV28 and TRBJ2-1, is DVKVTQSSRYLVKRTGEKVFLECVQDMDHENMFWYRQDPGLGLRLIYFSYDVKMKEKGDIPEGYSVSREKKERFSLILESASTNQTSMYLCASSFDSGISDEQFFGPGTRLTVL.

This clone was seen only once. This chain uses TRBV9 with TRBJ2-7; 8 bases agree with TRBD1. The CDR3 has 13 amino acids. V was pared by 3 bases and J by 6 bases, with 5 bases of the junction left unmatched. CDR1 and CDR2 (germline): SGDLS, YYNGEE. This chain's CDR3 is CASSGTGGFEQYF. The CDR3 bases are TGTGCCAGCAGCGGCACAGGGGGTTTCGAGCAGTACTTC.

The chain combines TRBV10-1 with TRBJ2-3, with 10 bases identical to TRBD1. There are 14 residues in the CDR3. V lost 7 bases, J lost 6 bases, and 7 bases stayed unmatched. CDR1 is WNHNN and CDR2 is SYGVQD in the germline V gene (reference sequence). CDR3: CASNRDRGMDTQYF. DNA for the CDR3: TGCGCCAGCAACCGGGACAGGGGCATGGATACGCAGTATTTT.

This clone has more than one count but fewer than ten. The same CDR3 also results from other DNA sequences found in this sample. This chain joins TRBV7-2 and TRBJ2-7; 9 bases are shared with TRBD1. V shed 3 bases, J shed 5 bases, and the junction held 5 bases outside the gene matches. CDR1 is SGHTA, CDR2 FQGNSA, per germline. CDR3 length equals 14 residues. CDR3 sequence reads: CASSLDRGRDEQYF. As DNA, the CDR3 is TGTGCCAGCAGCTTGGACAGGGGCCGGGACGAGCAGTACTTC. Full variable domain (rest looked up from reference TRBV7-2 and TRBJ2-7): GAGVSQSPSNKVTEKGKDVELRCDPISGHTALYWYRQSLGQGLEFLIYFQGNSAPDKSGLPSDRFSAERTGGSVSTLTIQRTQQEDSAVYLCASSLDRGRDEQYFGPGTRLTVT.

The CDR3 DNA sequence: TGTGCCAGCTCACCACTAGCGGGAGTCGCGAACACCGGGGAGCTGTTTTTT. Protein: CASSPLAGVANTGELFF. The V and J genes are TRBV18 and TRBJ2-2; 9 positions match TRBD2. The CDR3 extends over 17 amino acids. V gave up 1 base and J gave up 0 bases; unmatched junction bases: 3. CDR1 and CDR2 from the germline V gene are KGHSH and LQKENI.

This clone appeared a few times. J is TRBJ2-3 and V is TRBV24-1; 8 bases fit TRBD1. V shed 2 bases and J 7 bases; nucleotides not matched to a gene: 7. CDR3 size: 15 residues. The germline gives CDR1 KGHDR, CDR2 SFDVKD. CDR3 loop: CATSDSRTGRNTQYF. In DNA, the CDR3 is TGTGCCACCAGTGATTCGCGGACAGGGCGAAATACGCAGTATTTT.

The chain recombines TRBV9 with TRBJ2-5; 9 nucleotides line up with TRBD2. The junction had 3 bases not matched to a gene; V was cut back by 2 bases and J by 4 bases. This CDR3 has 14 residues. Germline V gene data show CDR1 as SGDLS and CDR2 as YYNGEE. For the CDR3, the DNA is TGTGCCAGCAGCGTTAGCGGGAGCGGAGAGACCCAGTACTTC. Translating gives CASSVSGSGETQYF.

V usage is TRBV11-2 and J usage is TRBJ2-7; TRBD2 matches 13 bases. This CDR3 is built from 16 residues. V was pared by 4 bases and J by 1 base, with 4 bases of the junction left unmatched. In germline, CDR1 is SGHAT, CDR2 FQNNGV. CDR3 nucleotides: TGTGCCAGCAGCTCCGGGACTAGCGGGGCATCCTACGAGCAGTACTTC. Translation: CASSSGTSGASYEQYF. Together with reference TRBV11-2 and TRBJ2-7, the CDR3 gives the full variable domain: EAGVAQSPRYKIIEKRQSVAFWCNPISGHATLYWYQQILGQGPKLLIQFQNNGVVDDSQLPKDRFSAERLKGVDSTLKIQPAKLEDSAVYLCASSSGTSGASYEQYFGPGTRLTVT.

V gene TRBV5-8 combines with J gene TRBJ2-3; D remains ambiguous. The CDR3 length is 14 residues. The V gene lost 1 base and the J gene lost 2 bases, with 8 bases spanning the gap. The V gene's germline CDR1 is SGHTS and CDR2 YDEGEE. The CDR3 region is CASSLSLNTDTQYF. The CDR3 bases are TGTGCCAGCAGCTTGAGCCTGAACACAGATACGCAGTATTTT.

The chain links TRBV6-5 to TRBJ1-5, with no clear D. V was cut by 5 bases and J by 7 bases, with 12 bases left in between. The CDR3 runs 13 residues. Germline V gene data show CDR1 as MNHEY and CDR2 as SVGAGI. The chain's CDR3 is CASSRSAGQPQHF. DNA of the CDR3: TGTGCCAGCAGTCGTTCGGCGGGGCAGCCCCAGCATTTT.